The present T cell receptor (beta chain) was sequenced within a study of blood T cells in healthy people across ages (dated by TCRdb to the mid-2010s). About the full investigation: In model experiments, template switching captured about one uniquely barcoded TCR beta cDNA molecule for every two T cells. Using the same blood draw, the study looked at two additional independent replicas of 1 million unique cDNA reads for two donors, one aged 18 to 30 and the other aged 80 or older. To avoid experimental bias, donors of different ages were spread randomly across the sequencing lanes. The study measured age-related changes in TCR beta repertoire diversity using deep sequencing normalized with unique cDNA molecular identifiers. The donors were divided into four age groups: young (average about 16 years), middle-aged (almost 40), aged (approximately 62) and long-lived (82). General conclusions and limits of the study: Observed TCR beta diversity per million T cells fell roughly linearly with age, and a significant reduction was already apparent by age roughly 40. Because profiling used bulk unsorted PBMCs, naive and antigen-experienced compartments could not be compared conclusively. Estimates of total diversity from one million sequenced T cells were regarded as lower bounds and underestimates. Because donor CMV infection status was unknown, age-related changes in expanded clonotypes were potentially confounded. Compared with the aged group, the long-lived group had more naive CD4+ T cells, fewer expanded clones and increased TCR diversity, suggesting age selection. The percentage of naive T cells measured by flow cytometry correlated strongly with observed TCR beta diversity.

The library was produced with 5' RACE. For sequencing, an Illumina HiSeq 2500 was employed. A second PCR of roughly 7 to 11 cycles was performed with a sample-barcoded 5' primer and a J-beta primer mix. A unique molecular identifier was introduced onto each TCR beta cDNA molecule by a template-switch 5' adaptor carrying 12 random nucleotides. Each sample yielded at least 2.5 million CDR3-containing paired-end reads. The Mint cDNA synthesis kit, primed by a TRBC-specific oligonucleotide, was used to synthesize first-strand cDNA from all RNA. After uracil-DNA glycosylase treatment, a first 18-cycle PCR used universal primers M1SS and BC2_uni_R on all cDNA. The study's own analysis went as follows. For normalization, 1 million high-quality reads were randomly selected from each sample, with every read carrying a distinct molecular identifier. Reads with shared molecular identifiers were discarded instead of being binned into consensus sequences. MiTCR, with a Q25 quality threshold and the strictest error-elimination algorithm, was used for CDR3 identification, clonotype clustering and error correction. Lower-bound total TCR beta diversity was estimated with a nonparametric unseen species model using Euler transformation. TCRdb reanalyzed the raw reads on its own, using fastp at Q25 for trimming and MiXCR for clone calling, and kept in-frame beta chains. Identical CDR3 proteins give one entry, which carries the most common genes and DNA. None of the V and J calls come from the authors' own analysis; TCRdb made them. Present in this sample are around 790,000 distinct CDR3 sequences, under 45% of which were seen just once. The ten largest clones take up roughly 19% of the sample.

Looking up the germline V gene (reference sequence) yields CDR1 DFQATT and CDR2 SNEGSKA. From its cysteine to its phenylalanine, the CDR3 spans 14 amino acids. Only the CDR3 portion is preserved as DNA: 42 bases, with reading frame beginning at the first base. V loses 2 bases at its end and J loses 10 bases; junction bases beyond the gene matches: 10. There are a few counts of this clonotype. Its antigen specificity is not known. Within one base of it there is no much larger clone, and no base qualities were kept. Donors were 40 or so systemically healthy Caucasian individuals from Russia aged roughly 6 to 95 years. Each donor gave ten milliliters of peripheral blood, collected into EDTA-treated Vacutainer tubes. Ficoll-Paque density-gradient centrifugation was used to isolate PBMCs, with at least 6 million per sample. Trizol reagent was used to extract total RNA from the PBMCs, yielding at least 5.5 micrograms per sample. Naive CD45RAhigh/CD27high T cell percentages were measured by flow cytometry on a PBMC aliquot from every donor.

The origin of this receptor is a man aged 60 to 69 in good health. Material for sequencing was blood. This sequence uses TRBV20-1 and TRBJ2-1, with 8 junctional bases fitting TRBD1. The CDR3 reads as follows: CSARQGAGPVEQFF. The nucleotide sequence is given as TGCAGTGCTAGACAGGGGGCCGGGCCGGTGGAGCAGTTCTTC.